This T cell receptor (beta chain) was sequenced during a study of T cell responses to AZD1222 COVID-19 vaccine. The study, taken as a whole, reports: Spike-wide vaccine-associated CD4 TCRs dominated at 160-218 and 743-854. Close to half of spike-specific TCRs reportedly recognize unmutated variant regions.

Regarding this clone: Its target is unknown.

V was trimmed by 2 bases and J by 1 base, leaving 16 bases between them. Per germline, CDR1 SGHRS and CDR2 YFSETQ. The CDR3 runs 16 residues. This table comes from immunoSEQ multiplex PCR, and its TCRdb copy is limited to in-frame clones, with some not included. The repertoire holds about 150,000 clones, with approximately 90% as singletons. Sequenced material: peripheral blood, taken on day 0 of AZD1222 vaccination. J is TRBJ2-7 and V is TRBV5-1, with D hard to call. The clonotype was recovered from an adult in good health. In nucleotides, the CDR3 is TGCGCCAGCAGCTTCGGGCCCGGAAAAAATTCCTACGAGCAGTACTTC. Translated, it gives CASSFGPGKNSYEQYF.